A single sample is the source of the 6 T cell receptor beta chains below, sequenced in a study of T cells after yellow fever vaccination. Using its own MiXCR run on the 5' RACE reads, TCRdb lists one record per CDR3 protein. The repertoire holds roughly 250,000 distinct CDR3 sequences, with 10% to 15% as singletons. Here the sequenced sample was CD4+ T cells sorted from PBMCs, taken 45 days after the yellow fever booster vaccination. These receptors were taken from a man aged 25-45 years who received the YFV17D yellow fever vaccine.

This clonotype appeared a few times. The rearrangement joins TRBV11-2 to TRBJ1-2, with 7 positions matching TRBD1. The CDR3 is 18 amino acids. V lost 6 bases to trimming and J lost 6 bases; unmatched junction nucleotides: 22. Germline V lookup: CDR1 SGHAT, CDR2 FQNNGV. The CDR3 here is CASRRSGQLTRAIHGYTF. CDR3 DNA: TGTGCCAGCAGACGGTCGGGACAGTTGACACGAGCTATTCATGGCTACACCTTC.

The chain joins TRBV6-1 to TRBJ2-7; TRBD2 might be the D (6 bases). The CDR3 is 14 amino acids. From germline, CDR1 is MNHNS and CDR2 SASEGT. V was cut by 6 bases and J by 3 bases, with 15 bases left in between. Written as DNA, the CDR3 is TGTGCCAGCAGCCAGGGAGGTACAAACTACGAGCAGTACTTC. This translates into CASSQGGTNYEQYF.

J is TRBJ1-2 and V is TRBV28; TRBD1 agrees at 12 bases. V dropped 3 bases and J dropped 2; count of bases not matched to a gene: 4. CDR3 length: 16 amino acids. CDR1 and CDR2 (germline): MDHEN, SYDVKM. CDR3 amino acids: CASSLLGTGGNYGYTF. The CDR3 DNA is TGTGCCAGCAGTTTGTTAGGGACAGGGGGCAACTATGGCTACACCTTC.

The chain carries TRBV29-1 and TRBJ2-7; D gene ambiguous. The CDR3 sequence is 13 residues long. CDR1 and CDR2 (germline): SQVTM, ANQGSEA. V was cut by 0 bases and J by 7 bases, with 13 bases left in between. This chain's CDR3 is CSVEDTPGKEQYF. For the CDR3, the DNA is TGCAGCGTTGAAGATACGCCAGGTAAAGAGCAGTACTTC.

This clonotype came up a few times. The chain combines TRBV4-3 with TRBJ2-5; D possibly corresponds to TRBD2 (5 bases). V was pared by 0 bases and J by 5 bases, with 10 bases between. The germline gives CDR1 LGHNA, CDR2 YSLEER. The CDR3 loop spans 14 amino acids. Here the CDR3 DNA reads TGCGCCAGCAGCCAAGAAGTCCGGAGGGAGACCCAGTACTTC. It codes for CASSQEVRRETQYF.

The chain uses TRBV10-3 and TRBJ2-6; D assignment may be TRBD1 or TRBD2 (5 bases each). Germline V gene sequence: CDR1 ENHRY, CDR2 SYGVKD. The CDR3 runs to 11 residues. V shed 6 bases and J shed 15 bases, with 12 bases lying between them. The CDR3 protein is CAIRLRGALTF. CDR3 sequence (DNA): TGTGCCATCAGGTTACGGGGCGCCCTGACTTTC.